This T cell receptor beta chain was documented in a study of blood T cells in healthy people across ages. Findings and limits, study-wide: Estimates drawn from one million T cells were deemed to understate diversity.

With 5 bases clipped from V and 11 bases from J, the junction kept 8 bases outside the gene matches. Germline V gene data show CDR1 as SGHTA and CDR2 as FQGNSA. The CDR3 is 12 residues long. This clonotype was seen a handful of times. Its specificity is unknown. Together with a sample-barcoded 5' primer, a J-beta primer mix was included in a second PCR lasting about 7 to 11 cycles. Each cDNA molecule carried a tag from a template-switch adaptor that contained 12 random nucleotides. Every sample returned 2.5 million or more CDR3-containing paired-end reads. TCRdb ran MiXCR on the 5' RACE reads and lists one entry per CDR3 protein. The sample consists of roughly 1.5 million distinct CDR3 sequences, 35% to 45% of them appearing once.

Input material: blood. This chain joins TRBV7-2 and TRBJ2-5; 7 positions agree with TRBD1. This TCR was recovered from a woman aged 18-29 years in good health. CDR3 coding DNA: TGTGCCAGCAGCAGACAGGGTTGGGAGCAGTACTTC. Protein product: CASSRQGWEQYF.